A selection of T cell receptor beta chains follows, all from one sample in a study of T cell repertoires in cytomegalovirus infection. TCRdb passed the reads through MiXCR, listing each CDR3 protein once. The table includes about 180,000 distinct CDR3 sequences, 13% to 15% detected once. Sequencing input: PBMCs. Source of these receptors: a human donor in good health (CMV status not recorded). Some clones in this sample may be carry-over from other donors' samples. The CDR3 runs from the conserved cysteine through the conserved F or W. D genes are given only for firm matches. Only part of the rows carry a size: once, few, many, or a class if the clone is expanded.

>TRBV7-2|-|many|13|TRBJ1-1
CASGRRGSTEAFF
TGTGCCAGCGGGAGGAGGGGTTCCACTGAAGCTTTCTTT
>TRBV7-9|TRBD1|many|14|TRBJ1-2
CASRHTGESYGYTF
TGTGCCAGCAGACATACAGGGGAGTCCTATGGCTACACCTTC
>TRBV30|TRBD1|few|13|TRBJ1-6
CARGTGLNSPLHF
TGTGCCCGAGGGACAGGCTTGAATTCACCCCTCCACTTT
>TRBV18|-|-|16|TRBJ2-2
CASSPDLGRNTGELFF
TGTGCCAGCTCACCAGACTTAGGCAGAAACACCGGGGAGCTGTTTTTT
>TRBV25-1|-|many|14|TRBJ1-1
CASSVSGQHTEAFF
TGTGCCAGCAGTGTCTCGGGACAACACACTGAAGCTTTCTTT
>TRBV29-1|-|once|17|TRBJ1-4
CSVSRGGLGATNEKLFF
TGCAGCGTTTCTCGAGGGGGATTGGGAGCAACTAATGAAAAACTGTTTTTT
>TRBV7-3|TRBD2|many|14|TRBJ2-2
CASSIGLASGELFF
TGTGCCAGCAGCATCGGACTAGCGTCCGGGGAGCTGTTTTTT
>TRBV19|-|few|11|TRBJ2-7
CASSIGAEQYF
TGTGCCAGTAGTATAGGAGCCGAGCAGTACTTC
>TRBV7-6|-|many|12|TRBJ2-5
CASSLEQETQYF
TGTGCCAGCAGCTTAGAGCAAGAGACCCAGTACTTC
>TRBV28|TRBD1|-|17|TRBJ2-5
CASTTSGGAVSQETQYF
TGTGCCAGCACAACCTCAGGGGGCGCGGTGTCCCAAGAGACCCAGTACTTC
>TRBV7-2|TRBD2|many|19|TRBJ2-2
CASSPSLAGGLKNTGELFF
TGTGCCAGCAGCCCCTCCCTAGCGGGGGGATTAAAGAACACCGGGGAGCTGTTTTTT
>TRBV29-1|-|-|11|TRBJ2-1
CSVVTPGEQFF
TGCAGCGTTGTGACCCCCGGTGAGCAGTTCTTC
>TRBV5-6|TRBD1|-|13|TRBJ2-3
CASRRQGGDTQYF
TGTGCCAGCCGGCGACAGGGGGGAGATACGCAGTATTTT
>TRBV14|-|many|13|TRBJ1-2
CASSQSTNYGYTF
TGTGCCAGCAGCCAATCCACTAACTATGGCTACACCTTC
>TRBV15|-|-|13|TRBJ2-3
CATSALRGDTQYF
TGTGCCACCAGCGCCCTCAGGGGAGATACGCAGTATTTT
>TRBV7-9|-|many|14|TRBJ2-7
CASSLRQASYEQYF
TGTGCCAGCAGCTTAAGACAGGCGTCCTACGAGCAGTACTTC
>TRBV18|-|-|14|TRBJ2-7
CASKSGTGYYEQYF
TGTGCCAGCAAATCCGGGACTGGATACTACGAGCAGTACTTC
>TRBV6-1|-|few|15|TRBJ1-5
CASSFADTTYQPQHF
TGTGCCAGCAGTTTTGCGGACACGACATATCAGCCCCAGCATTTT
>TRBV28|-|few|15|TRBJ2-7
CASSTTGRGSYEQYF
TGTGCCAGCAGTACCACTGGCAGGGGATCCTACGAGCAGTACTTC
>TRBV7-2|TRBD1|many|15|TRBJ1-3
CASSLSGGEGNTIYF
TGTGCCAGCAGCTTGTCAGGGGGCGAGGGAAACACCATATATTTT
>TRBV30|-|-|11|TRBJ1-2
CAWSVLNGYTF
TGTGCCTGGAGTGTTCTGAATGGCTACACCTTC
>TRBV3-1|-|few|13|TRBJ2-1
CASRPQGYNEQFF
TGTGCCAGCAGACCACAGGGATACAATGAGCAGTTCTTC
>TRBV6-1|-|-|11|TRBJ2-1
CASSRADEQFF
TGTGCCAGCAGCCGGGCGGATGAGCAGTTCTTC
>TRBV7-2|TRBD1|many|15|TRBJ1-4
CASSRRQGRGEKLFF
TGTGCCAGCAGCAGACGACAGGGCCGAGGTGAAAAACTGTTTTTT
>TRBV7-3|-|many|14|TRBJ2-1
CASSLIPGNNEQFF
TGTGCCAGCAGCTTAATTCCAGGTAATAATGAGCAGTTCTTC
>TRBV20-1|-|many|12|TRBJ2-1
CSARSVVNEQFF
TGCAGTGCTAGATCCGTAGTAAATGAGCAGTTCTTC
>TRBV4-3|-|-|13|TRBJ2-1
CASSQTTYNEQFF
TGCGCCAGCAGCCAAACCACCTACAATGAGCAGTTCTTC
>TRBV19|-|many|16|TRBJ2-1
CASSTRAGGGYNEQFF
TGTGCCAGTAGTACCAGGGCAGGGGGAGGATACAATGAGCAGTTCTTC
>TRBV4-1|TRBD1|-|17|TRBJ2-3
CASSQDAGTGGSGTQYF
TGCGCCAGCAGCCAAGATGCCGGGACAGGGGGGAGCGGTACGCAGTATTTT
>TRBV7-2|-|many|13|TRBJ1-1
CASSPDGYTEAFF
TGTGCCAGCAGCCCGGACGGCTACACTGAAGCTTTCTTT
>TRBV29-1|-|few|13|TRBJ1-4
CSANGRDLDKLFF
TGCAGCGCCAATGGTCGGGACCTAGATAAACTGTTTTTT
>TRBV11-1|-|-|16|TRBJ2-7
CASSLPSGEAFYEQYF
TGTGCCAGCAGCTTACCGTCGGGGGAAGCTTTCTACGAGCAGTACTTC
>TRBV6-2/TRBV6-3|-|many|12|TRBJ1-1
CASSTANTEAFF
TGTGCCAGCAGTACAGCGAACACTGAAGCTTTCTTT
>TRBV6-1|-|few|13|TRBJ2-2
CASSENLYGELFF
TGTGCCAGCAGTGAAAACCTTTACGGGGAGCTGTTTTTT
>TRBV29-1|TRBD1|few|15|TRBJ1-2
CSVPGQGAFLEGYTF
TGCAGCGTCCCCGGACAGGGGGCGTTTTTGGAGGGCTACACCTTC
>TRBV27|-|-|15|TRBJ1-6
CASSRGTPTDSPLHF
TGTGCCAGCAGTCGTGGGACACCCACGGATTCACCCCTCCACTTT
>TRBV18|-|once|15|TRBJ2-7
CASSPSRGGSYEQYF
TGTGCCAGCTCACCGAGTCGAGGAGGATCCTACGAGCAGTACTTC
>TRBV7-6|-|-|13|TRBJ2-5
CASSFYIQETQYF
TGTGCCAGCAGCTTTTACATCCAAGAGACCCAGTACTTC
>TRBV7-2|TRBD2|many|15|TRBJ2-5
CASSSLAGAGETQYF
TGTGCCAGCAGCTCCTTAGCGGGAGCTGGAGAGACCCAGTACTTC
>TRBV7-2|-|many|15|TRBJ2-3
CASSWTIYDSDTQYF
TGTGCCAGCAGCTGGACTATTTATGACTCAGATACGCAGTATTTT
>TRBV10-3|-|many|14|TRBJ1-1
CAISESKVGTEAFF
TGTGCCATCAGTGAGTCTAAGGTCGGCACTGAAGCTTTCTTT
>TRBV7-9|TRBD1|many|17|TRBJ1-5
CASSYGTGDPFNQPQHF
TGTGCCAGCAGCTATGGTACAGGGGACCCTTTCAATCAGCCCCAGCATTTT
>TRBV7-9|-|many|14|TRBJ1-5
CASSLRDSNQPQHF
TGTGCCAGCAGCCTAAGAGACAGCAATCAGCCCCAGCATTTT
>TRBV18|-|few|14|TRBJ1-2
CASSPATGNYGYTF
TGTGCCAGCTCACCCGCGACGGGAAACTATGGCTACACCTTC
>TRBV11-2|-|-|15|TRBJ2-3
CASSSRGSGTDTQYF
TGTGCCAGCAGCTCGCGAGGGAGCGGCACAGATACGCAGTATTTT
>TRBV28|TRBD1|-|15|TRBJ2-7
CASRGEGQGSYEQYF
TGTGCCAGCAGGGGGGAGGGACAGGGTTCCTACGAGCAGTACTTC
>TRBV24-1|-|few|16|TRBJ2-5
CATSARLSASLETQYF
TGTGCCACCAGTGCCCGACTATCCGCCAGTCTGGAGACCCAGTACTTC